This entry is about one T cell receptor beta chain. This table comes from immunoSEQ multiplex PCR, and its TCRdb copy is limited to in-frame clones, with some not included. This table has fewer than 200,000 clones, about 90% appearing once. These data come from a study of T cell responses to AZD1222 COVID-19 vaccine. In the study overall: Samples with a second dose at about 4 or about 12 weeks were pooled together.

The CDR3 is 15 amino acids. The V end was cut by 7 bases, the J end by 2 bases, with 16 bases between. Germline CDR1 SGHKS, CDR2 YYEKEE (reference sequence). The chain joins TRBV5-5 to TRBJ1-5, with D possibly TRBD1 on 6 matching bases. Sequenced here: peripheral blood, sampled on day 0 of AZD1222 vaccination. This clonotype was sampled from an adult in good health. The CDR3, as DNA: TGTGCCAGCTATAGGGGGGTAGGTGGCAATCAGCCCCAGCATTTT. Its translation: CASYRGVGGNQPQHF.